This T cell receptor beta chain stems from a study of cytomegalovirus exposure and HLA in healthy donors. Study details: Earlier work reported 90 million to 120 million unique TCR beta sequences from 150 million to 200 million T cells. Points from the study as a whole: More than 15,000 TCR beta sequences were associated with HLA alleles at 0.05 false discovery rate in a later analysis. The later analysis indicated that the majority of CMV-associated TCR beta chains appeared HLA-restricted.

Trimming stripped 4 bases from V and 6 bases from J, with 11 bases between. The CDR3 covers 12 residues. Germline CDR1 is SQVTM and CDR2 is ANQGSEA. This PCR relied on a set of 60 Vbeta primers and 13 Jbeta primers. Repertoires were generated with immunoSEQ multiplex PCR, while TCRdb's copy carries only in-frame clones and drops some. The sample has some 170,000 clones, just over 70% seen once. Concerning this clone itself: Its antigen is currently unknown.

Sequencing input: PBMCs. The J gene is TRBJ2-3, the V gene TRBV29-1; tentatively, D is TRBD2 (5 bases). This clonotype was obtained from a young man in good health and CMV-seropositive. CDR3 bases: TGCAGCGTTGTAGCGAAGCCCGATACGCAGTATTTT. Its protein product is CSVVAKPDTQYF.